The present T cell receptor (beta chain) was sequenced within a study of cytomegalovirus exposure and HLA in healthy donors. Study findings and constraints: Common viral pathogens were later found to be apparently linked to several of the most significant clusters.

In regard to this clone: Its antigen is currently unknown.

PCR employed 60 Vbeta and 13 Jbeta primers. TCRdb's copy holds only in-frame clones and misses some; the assay was immunoSEQ multiplex PCR. The sample lists 95,000 to 150,000 clones, more than 60% occurring once. The length of the CDR3 is 17 residues. V shed 0 bases, J shed 4 bases, and the junction held 10 bases outside the gene matches. Germline loops: CDR1 LGHNA, CDR2 YNFKEQ. Source material: PBMCs. The sequence was collected from a middle-aged woman in good health and CMV-seronegative. V is TRBV4-2 and J is TRBJ2-5, with 8 nucleotides matching TRBD2. The CDR3 loop is CASSQEWRRGGGETQYF. The CDR3 DNA is TGTGCCAGCAGCCAAGAATGGAGACGGGGGGGCGGAGAGACCCAGTACTTC.